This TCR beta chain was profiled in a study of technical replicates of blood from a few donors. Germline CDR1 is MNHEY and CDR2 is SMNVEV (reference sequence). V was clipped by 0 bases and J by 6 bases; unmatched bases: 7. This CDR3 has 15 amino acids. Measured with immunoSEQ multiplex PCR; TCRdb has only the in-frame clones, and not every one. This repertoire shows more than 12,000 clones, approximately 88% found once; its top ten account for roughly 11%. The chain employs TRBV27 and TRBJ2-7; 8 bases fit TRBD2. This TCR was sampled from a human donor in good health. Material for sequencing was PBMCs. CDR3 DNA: TGTGCCAGCAGTTTATCGGGACTAGGTCCTTCCGAGCAGTACTTC. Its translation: CASSLSGLGPSEQYF.